This is a list of T cell receptor beta chains from one sample in a study of vaccination and CD4 T cells after COVID-19. TCRdb re-called the PCR reads with MiXCR, one entry per CDR3 protein. Among under 20,000 distinct CDR3 sequences, 20% to 25% were seen once, and the ten largest hold around 7.9%. These receptors have no known antigen. The source material was cultured CD4+ T cells from blood. Receptors were obtained from a human donor with COVID-19. The CDR3 runs from the conserved cysteine through the conserved F or W. D genes are given only for firm matches. Size is omitted from some rows. Given values are once, few, many or a class for expanded clones.

>few|TRBJ2-5|TRBV7-7|NA
TGTGCTAGCAGCTTAGCGCGGGGCCAGGGAAAGACCCAGTACTTC
CASSLARGQGKTQYF
>NA|TRBJ2-5|TRBV20-1|NA
TGCAGTGGTGAGCAGGAGGCGACCCAGTACTTC
CSGEQEATQYF
>once|TRBJ2-7|TRBV6-1|TRBD2
TGTGCCAGCAGTCCCGGGCTAGCGGGCTCCTACGAGCAGTACTTC
CASSPGLAGSYEQYF
>NA|TRBJ2-5|TRBV20-1|TRBD1
TGCAGTGCTCCCCCTGTAGACAGGGGGCGAGAGACCCAGTACTTC
CSAPPVDRGRETQYF
>few|TRBJ2-2|TRBV11-2|NA
TGTGCCAGCAGCTTAGGATTCGGGGGCGGGGACACCGGGGAGCTGTTTTTT
CASSLGFGGGDTGELFF
>NA|TRBJ1-6|TRBV28|TRBD1
TGTGCCAGCAGATCGGGACAGAATAATTCACCCCTCCACTTT
CASRSGQNNSPLHF
>NA|TRBJ1-1|TRBV20-1|NA
TGCAGTACATTCTCGCGGGGTAACACTGAAGCTTTCTTT
CSTFSRGNTEAFF
>NA|TRBJ1-4|TRBV20-1|NA
TGCAGCCTAGGGGGGGGGTTGGATGAAAAACTGTTTTTT
CSLGGGLDEKLFF
>few|TRBJ1-2|TRBV18|NA
TGTGCCAGCTCACCACCGGCCCGACAGTCCTACACCTTC
CASSPPARQSYTF
>NA|TRBJ2-5|TRBV19|TRBD2
TGTGCCAGTAGTACCCGACTAGCGGGGATACAAGAGACCCAGTACTTC
CASSTRLAGIQETQYF
>medium-sized|TRBJ1-6|TRBV6-1|NA
TGTGCCACCGGGACAAGAGAGCTCCACTTT
CATGTRELHF
>few|TRBJ2-5|TRBV2|TRBD2
TGTGCCAGCAGAGTGACTAGCGGCGGCCAAGAGACCCAGTACTTC
CASRVTSGGQETQYF
>NA|TRBJ2-2|TRBV6-4|TRBD2
TGTGCCAGCAGTGATCGGGGTGCGGGGGAGAACACCGGGGAGCTGTTTTTT
CASSDRGAGENTGELFF
>NA|TRBJ1-1|TRBV7-9|NA
TGTGCCAGCAGTCACAGTCACACTGAAGCTTTCTTT
CASSHSHTEAFF
>few|TRBJ1-5|TRBV6-1|NA
TGTGCCAGCAGTGAAGAATTCCGAGGGGTTAGGAATCAGCCCCAGCATTTT
CASSEEFRGVRNQPQHF
>NA|TRBJ1-3|TRBV30|NA
TGTGCCTGGAGTGTCCAGGGACTTGGTGGAAACACCATATATTTT
CAWSVQGLGGNTIYF
>few|TRBJ2-5|TRBV10-3|TRBD2
TGTGCCATCAGTGGGACTAGCGGGTCGGAGGGGACCCAGTACTTC
CAISGTSGSEGTQYF
>NA|TRBJ2-5|TRBV6-2/TRBV6-3|TRBD1
TGTGCCAGCACTAAATCCGGGACAGGAGGGGAGACCCAGTACTTC
CASTKSGTGGETQYF
>NA|TRBJ1-6|TRBV5-4|NA
TGTGCCAGCAGCTTGGGGGGGGGTTTTCGGCAGTCAAATTCACCCCTCCACTTT
CASSLGGGFRQSNSPLHF
>NA|TRBJ2-7|TRBV10-1|NA
TGCGCCAGCAGTGATCTAGTGACAGGCTCCGAGCAGTACTTC
CASSDLVTGSEQYF
>NA|TRBJ1-4|TRBV28|NA
TGTGCCAGCAGTCCAACGGGTCTGCAAGGCGCAACTAATGAAAAACTGTTTTTT
CASSPTGLQGATNEKLFF
>NA|TRBJ1-3|TRBV28|TRBD1
TGTGCCAGCAGCCTGCCGCAGGGGGATGTAGGAAACACCATATATTTT
CASSLPQGDVGNTIYF
>NA|TRBJ1-1|TRBV6-1|NA
TGTGCCAGCAGTGGGTTAAAAGGGCGAGCTTTCTTT
CASSGLKGRAFF
>NA|TRBJ2-3|TRBV25-1|NA
TGTGCCAGCAGTGAATATCGAAGGCCCACATCCACAGATACGCAGTATTTT
CASSEYRRPTSTDTQYF
>few|TRBJ2-4|TRBV6-1|TRBD1
TGTGCCAGCAGTGTTAGACAGGGCCCCAAAAACATTCAGTACTTC
CASSVRQGPKNIQYF
>few|TRBJ1-2|TRBV27|NA
TGTGCCAGCAGTTTGCTAGGGGGGGTGGGGGGCTACACCTTC
CASSLLGGVGGYTF
>few|TRBJ1-5|TRBV7-2|NA
TGTGCCAGCAGCCTCCATTATAGCAATCAGCCCCAGCATTTT
CASSLHYSNQPQHF
>NA|TRBJ2-7|TRBV3-1|NA
TGTGCCAGCAGCCAAGATTTGGCCAGGTCTTGGGAGCAGTACTTC
CASSQDLARSWEQYF
>medium-sized|TRBJ1-6|TRBV11-3|NA
TGTGCCAGCAGCTTACAGGGGTCACCCCTCCACTTT
CASSLQGSPLHF
>NA|TRBJ1-5|TRBV12-3/TRBV12-4|NA
TGTGCCAGCAGGCCACAGGGAGTCCATCAGCCCCAGCATTTT
CASRPQGVHQPQHF
>NA|TRBJ2-6|TRBV4-2|NA
TGTGCCAGCAGCCAAATGGGGGGCTCTGGGGCCAACGTCCTGACTTTC
CASSQMGGSGANVLTF
>NA|TRBJ1-5|TRBV20-1|NA
TGCAGTGCCGTGGGAAGCTACAATCAGCCCCAGCATTTT
CSAVGSYNQPQHF
>few|TRBJ1-5|TRBV6-1|TRBD1
TGTGCCAGCAGTGCGACAGGGCAGGGTCAGCCCCAGCATTTT
CASSATGQGQPQHF
>NA|TRBJ2-2|TRBV7-9|NA
TGTGCCAGCAGCCCATCGACTAAGAACACCGGGGAGCTGTTTTTT
CASSPSTKNTGELFF
>NA|TRBJ2-5|TRBV15|NA
TGTGCCACCAGCGGGAACTACCAAGAGACCCAGTACTTC
CATSGNYQETQYF
>NA|TRBJ2-3|TRBV9|TRBD1
TGTGCCAGCAGCATGATGGAAGGGGGCGGGCGGGGCACAGATACGCAGTATTTT
CASSMMEGGGRGTDTQYF
>few|TRBJ2-6|TRBV19|NA
TGTGCCAGTAGAGATTTACCCAACGTCCTGACTTTC
CASRDLPNVLTF
>few|TRBJ1-3|TRBV10-3|NA
TGTGCCATCAGCGAAGACCGGGGCAAAACCTCTGGAAACACCATATATTTT
CAISEDRGKTSGNTIYF
>few|TRBJ1-4|TRBV28|NA
TGTGCCAGCACCCGGGGGGCGTTGGGGGTGTTTTTT
CASTRGALGVFF
>NA|TRBJ1-1|TRBV11-3|TRBD1
TGTGCCAGCCGACTGGGAGGGGGCGGGAACACTGAAGCTTTCTTT
CASRLGGGGNTEAFF
>few|TRBJ1-1|TRBV5-4|TRBD1
TGTGCCAGCAGCGGGACAGGGGGGGTCACTGAAGCTTTCTTT
CASSGTGGVTEAFF
>NA|TRBJ2-3|TRBV6-4|TRBD2
TGTGCCAGCAGTGCCTTAGCGGGGGGGTTCACAGATACGCAGTATTTT
CASSALAGGFTDTQYF
>NA|TRBJ2-1|TRBV7-2|TRBD1
TGTGCCAGCGAGGGACAGGGGTACAATGAGCAGTTCTTC
CASEGQGYNEQFF
>NA|TRBJ2-1|TRBV7-9|NA
TGTGCCAGCAGCTTAGAAGTTGCGGGGGAGCAGTTCTTC
CASSLEVAGEQFF
>few|TRBJ2-7|TRBV27|TRBD1
TGTGCCAGCAGCTCAGACGGGACAGGGTACTCCTACGAGCAGTACTTC
CASSSDGTGYSYEQYF
>medium-sized|TRBJ2-2|TRBV7-9|NA
TGTGCCAGCAGCTTCAGCAGGGGGGTACTGGCTGGGGAGCTGTTTTTT
CASSFSRGVLAGELFF
>NA|TRBJ2-3|TRBV20-1|NA
TGCAGTGTCCGACCTGCAGCCTCCCACACAGATACGCAGTATTTT
CSVRPAASHTDTQYF
>few|TRBJ1-1|TRBV12-3/TRBV12-4|NA
TGTGCCAGCACTCCCACAGGGTATATCACTGAAGCTTTCTTT
CASTPTGYITEAFF
>medium-sized|TRBJ1-5|TRBV20-1|TRBD1
TGCAGTGCAAAGGGACAGCTTAGCAATCAGCCCCAGCATTTT
CSAKGQLSNQPQHF